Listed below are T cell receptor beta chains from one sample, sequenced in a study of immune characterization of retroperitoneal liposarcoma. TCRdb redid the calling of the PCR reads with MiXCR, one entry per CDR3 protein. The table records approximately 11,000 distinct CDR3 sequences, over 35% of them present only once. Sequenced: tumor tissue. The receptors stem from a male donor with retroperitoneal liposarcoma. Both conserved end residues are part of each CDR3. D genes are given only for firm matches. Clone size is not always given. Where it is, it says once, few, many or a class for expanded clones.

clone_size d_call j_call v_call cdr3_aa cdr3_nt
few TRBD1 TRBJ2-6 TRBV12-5 CASGSPSRDRPNSGANVLTF TGTGCTAGTGGTTCGCCTAGTCGGGACAGACCGAACTCTGGGGCCAACGTCCTGACTTTC
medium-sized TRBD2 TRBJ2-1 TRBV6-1 CASRKFSGLAGGLREQFF TGTGCCAGCAGGAAATTCTCGGGACTAGCGGGGGGGCTTCGAGAGCAGTTCTTC
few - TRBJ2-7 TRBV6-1 CASRQGSYEQYF TGTGCCAGCAGACAGGGCTCCTACGAGCAGTACTTC
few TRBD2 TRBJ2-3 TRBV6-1 CASTPSLAGGRTSSTDTQYF TGTGCCAGCACCCCCTCGTTAGCGGGGGGGCGCACCTCCTCCACAGATACGCAGTATTTT
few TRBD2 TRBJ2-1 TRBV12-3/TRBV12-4 CASSTAGTSGSYNEQFF TGTGCCAGCAGTACCGCCGGGACTAGCGGTTCCTACAATGAGCAGTTCTTC
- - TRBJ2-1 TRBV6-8 CASSLAPPGYNEQFF TGTGCCAGCAGTTTGGCGCCCCCTGGATACAATGAGCAGTTCTTC
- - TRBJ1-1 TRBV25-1 CASSEPQNTEAFF TGTGCCAGCAGTGAACCCCAGAACACTGAAGCTTTCTTT
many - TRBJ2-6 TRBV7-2 CASISSRLSGANVLTF TGTGCCAGCATTTCATCACGTCTGTCTGGGGCCAACGTCCTGACTTTC
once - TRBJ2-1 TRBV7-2 CASSAQGGVSYNEQFF TGTGCCAGCAGCGCCCAGGGTGGTGTTTCCTACAATGAGCAGTTCTTC
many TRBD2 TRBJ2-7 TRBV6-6 CASSYLGLADYEQYF TGTGCCAGCAGTTACTTGGGACTAGCGGATTACGAGCAGTACTTC
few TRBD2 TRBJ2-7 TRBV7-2 CASSIGGSLYEQYF TGTGCCAGCAGCATCGGGGGGAGCCTCTACGAGCAGTACTTC
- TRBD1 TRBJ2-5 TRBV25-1 CASSDRGQGVGPALETQYF TGTGCCAGCAGTGACCGCGGACAGGGGGTGGGACCCGCTTTGGAGACCCAGTACTTC
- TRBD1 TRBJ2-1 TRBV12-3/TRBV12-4 CASSLGGQGTETQFF TGTGCCAGCAGTTTAGGTGGACAGGGGACCGAGACCCAGTTCTTC
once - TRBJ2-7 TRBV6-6 CASSPEWRPYEQYF TGTGCCAGCAGTCCCGAATGGCGCCCCTACGAGCAGTACTTC
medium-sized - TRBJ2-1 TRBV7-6 CASSLTRLPYNEQFF TGTGCCAGCAGCTTAACACGGCTTCCATACAATGAGCAGTTCTTC
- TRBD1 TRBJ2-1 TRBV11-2 CASSPLSTGAAYEQFF TGTGCCAGCAGCCCGTTATCGACAGGGGCCGCCTACGAGCAGTTCTTC
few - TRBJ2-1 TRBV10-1 CASSEYRANNEQFF TGCGCCAGCAGTGAGTACAGGGCCAACAATGAGCAGTTCTTC
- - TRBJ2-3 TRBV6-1 CASSEVRDTQYF TGTGCCAGCAGTGAAGTTAGAGATACGCAGTATTTT
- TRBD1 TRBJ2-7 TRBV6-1 CASSPTGGTYEQYF TGTGCCAGCAGTCCCACAGGGGGGACCTACGAGCAGTACTTC
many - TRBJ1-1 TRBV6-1 CASSYGGNTEAFF TGTGCCAGCAGCTACGGAGGGAACACTGAAGCTTTCTTT
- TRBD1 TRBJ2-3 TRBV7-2 CASSPVLRAETGKFADTQYF TGTGCCAGCAGCCCCGTTTTAAGAGCTGAGACAGGGAAGTTTGCGGATACGCAGTATTTT
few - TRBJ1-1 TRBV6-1 CASSQREGVPEAFF TGTGCCAGCAGCCAAAGAGAGGGCGTACCTGAAGCTTTCTTT
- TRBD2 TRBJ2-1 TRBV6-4 CASSDGLAGGEQFF TGTGCCAGCAGTGACGGGCTAGCGGGCGGCGAGCAGTTCTTC
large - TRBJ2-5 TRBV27 CASSLSPSSGTQYF TGTGCCAGCAGTTTATCGCCTAGCTCGGGGACCCAGTACTTC
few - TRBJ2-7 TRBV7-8 CASSLGDNEQYF TGTGCCAGCAGCTTAGGGGACAATGAGCAGTACTTC
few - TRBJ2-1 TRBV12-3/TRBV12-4 CASSLYSGKQFF TGTGCCAGCAGTTTGTACTCCGGCAAGCAGTTCTTC
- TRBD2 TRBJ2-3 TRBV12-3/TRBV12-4 CASGVGGLGDTQYF TGTGCCAGCGGAGTGGGGGGGTTAGGAGATACGCAGTATTTT
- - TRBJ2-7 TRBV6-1 CASSFQAGSYEQYF TGTGCCAGCAGTTTCCAGGCGGGATCCTACGAGCAGTACTTC